Each of the 30 T cell receptor beta chains below was sequenced from the same sample in a study of blood T cell repertoires in COVID-19. Generated by immunoSEQ multiplex PCR, the TCRdb table keeps only in-frame clones and is missing some. Here the sample spans some 120,000 clones, 80% to 90% being singletons. Input material: peripheral blood. All receptors derive from a human donor in a cohort sampled during active COVID-19.

The chain joins TRBV3-1 (or the pseudogene TRBV3-2) to TRBJ1-6, with D uncertain. The CDR3 extends over 19 amino acids. Germline V gene data show CDR1 as LGHDT and CDR2 as YNNKEL (reference sequence). The V end was cut by 3 bases, the J end by 5 bases, with 23 bases between. The CDR3 coding sequence is TGTGCCAGCAGCCAGAGAAACGGGAGGGTTCGACCTGATAATTCACCCCTCCACTTT. As protein: CASSQRNGRVRPDNSPLHF.

V and J are TRBV12-5 and TRBJ2-2, with D possibly TRBD2 on 5 matching bases. V was shortened by 0 bases and J by 7 bases, with 9 bases between the two germline ends. This CDR3 has 14 residues. Germline V lookup: CDR1 LGHNT, CDR2 FRNRAP. The CDR3 coding sequence is TGTGCTAGTGGTTTGGTACTAGATATCGGGGAGCTGTTTTTT. Its protein product is CASGLVLDIGELFF.

The chain has TRBV7-9 and TRBJ2-7, with TRBD1 as a possible D gene (5 bases). CDR3 size: 12 residues. The V end lost 1 base, the J end lost 6 bases, and 7 bases lay between the germline ends. Germline loops: CDR1 SEHNR, CDR2 FQNEAQ (reference sequence). CDR3 in amino acids: CASSLGRGEQYF. For the CDR3, the DNA is TGTGCCAGCAGCTTAGGTAGGGGCGAGCAGTACTTC. Full variable domain (rest looked up from reference TRBV7-9 and TRBJ2-7): DTGVSQNPRHKITKRGQNVTFRCDPISEHNRLYWYRQTLGQGPEFLTYFQNEAQLEKSRLLSDRFSAERPKGSFSTLEIQRTEQGDSAMYLCASSLGRGEQYFGPGTRLTVT.

The chain combines TRBV4-1 with TRBJ1-2, with 7 bases that match TRBD1. The CDR3 sequence is 19 residues long. CDR1 MGHRA and CDR2 YSYEKL come from the germline V gene. The trim removed 1 base at V and 0 bases at J, leaving 14 bases unmatched. This CDR3 reads CASSQGTGGQVPSNYGYTF. The CDR3 DNA sequence: TGCGCCAGCAGCCAAGGCACCGGCGGACAGGTTCCCTCTAACTATGGCTACACCTTC.

CDR3 coding DNA: TGTGCCAGCAGCCAAGATGGGAGAAGTAACGAAAAACTGTTTTTT. Translated: CASSQDGRSNEKLFF. V and J are TRBV3-1 (or the pseudogene TRBV3-2) and TRBJ1-4; no reliable D call. V lost 0 bases to trimming and J lost 8 bases, with 13 bases between them. Looked up from germline, CDR1 is LGHDT and CDR2 is YNNKEL (reference sequence). CDR3 length: 15 residues.

The J gene is TRBJ2-3, the V gene TRBV7-7; no clear D gene. The CDR3 extends over 15 amino acids. CDR1 and CDR2 from the germline V gene are SSHAT and FNYEAQ (reference sequence). The V and J ends lost 1 base and 0 bases respectively, with 8 bases between them. The CDR3 coding sequence is TGTGCCAGCAGCTTAGGGAGTAGGAGCACAGATACGCAGTATTTT. It translates to CASSLGSRSTDTQYF.

The V call is TRBV5-1, the J call TRBJ1-3; D is undetermined. Trimming pared 4 bases from V and 6 bases from J, leaving 14 bases between. The V gene's germline CDR1 is SGHRS and CDR2 YFSETQ. This CDR3 comprises 14 residues. The CDR3 here is CASSRTSGVNTIYF. The DNA of the CDR3 is TGCGCCAGCAGCCGGACTTCTGGCGTAAACACCATATATTTT.

This chain links TRBV6-5 with TRBJ2-7; TRBD1 aligns across 9 bases. The CDR3 has 15 residues. Trimming at V came to 6 bases and at J to 1 base, leaving 7 bases not matched to a gene. Germline V gene lookup returns CDR1 MNHEY and CDR2 SVGAGI. The CDR3 region is CASSLEGTGSYEQYF. The DNA of the CDR3 is TGTGCCAGCAGCCTTGAGGGGACAGGGTCCTACGAGCAGTACTTC.

This clone was observed a few times. The CDR3 here is CASSPTTGLNTEAFF. DNA for the CDR3: TGTGCCAGCAGTCCTACCACAGGGTTGAACACTGAAGCTTTCTTT. This rearrangement joins TRBV6-5 to TRBJ1-1; maybe TRBD1 (6 bases). The CDR3 is made up of 15 amino acids. V shed 5 bases and J shed 0 bases, with 13 bases lying between them. The germline V gene has CDR1 MNHEY and CDR2 SVGAGI.

This clone showed up just once. The chain links TRBV5-1 to TRBJ1-1, with D maybe TRBD1 (5 bases). Trimming stripped 4 bases from V and 1 base from J, with 17 bases between. The CDR3 consists of 16 residues. CDR1 and CDR2 (germline): SGHRS, YFSETQ. The DNA of the CDR3 is TGCGCCAGCAGCGAGTTCGGGGGTAAGGCGAACACTGAAGCTTTCTTT. This codes for CASSEFGGKANTEAFF.

The CDR3 is CASSQVGSSGNTIYF. In DNA form, the CDR3 reads TGTGCCAGCAGCCAAGTAGGGAGCTCTGGAAACACCATATATTTT. The J gene is TRBJ1-3, the V gene TRBV3-1 (or the pseudogene TRBV3-2), with unresolved D. There are 15 residues in the CDR3. The V end lost 1 base, the J end lost 0 bases, and 7 bases lay between the germline ends. Germline V lookup: CDR1 LGHDT, CDR2 YNNKEL (reference sequence).

This chain uses TRBV29-1 with TRBJ2-1; unclear D gene. The germline gives CDR1 SQVTM, CDR2 ANQGSEA. Trimming shortened V by 7 bases and J by 8 bases, and 12 bases separated the two germline ends. The CDR3 spans 11 residues. The CDR3 loop is CSAEATHEQFF. In nucleotides, the CDR3 is TGCAGCGCCGAGGCGACCCATGAGCAGTTCTTC.

The genes are TRBV12-5 and TRBJ1-1; D may be TRBD1 (6 bases). Looked up from germline, CDR1 is LGHNT and CDR2 is FRNRAP. The germline V and J ends were trimmed by 1 base and 0 bases, with 12 bases remaining between them. The CDR3 sequence is 16 residues long. CDR3 sequence: CASGLALGGMNTEAFF. The CDR3 nucleotides read TGTGCTAGTGGTTTGGCGCTAGGGGGAATGAACACTGAAGCTTTCTTT.

The chain couples TRBV6-5 to TRBJ1-1, with D unclear. Germline loops: CDR1 MNHEY, CDR2 SVGAGI. Trimming took off 6 bases at V and 1 base at J, with 9 bases between the two ends. This CDR3 region has 13 residues. The CDR3 DNA reads TGTGCCAGCAGCCTACGTAGGAACACTGAAGCTTTCTTT. Amino acids: CASSLRRNTEAFF.

V gene TRBV30 combines with J gene TRBJ2-7, with 10 nucleotides matching TRBD1. CDR1 is GTSNPN and CDR2 is SVGIG in the germline V gene (reference sequence). V was pared by 1 base and J by 4 bases, with 4 bases of the junction left unmatched. The CDR3 extends over 14 amino acids. The CDR3 DNA sequence: TGTGCCTGGAGTGGGGGACAGGGGTGGTACGAGCAGTACTTC. Amino acids: CAWSGGQGWYEQYF.

A few counts support this clone. V is TRBV5-4 and J is TRBJ2-6, with unresolved D. Germline loops: CDR1 SGHNT, CDR2 YYREEE (reference sequence). The CDR3 runs to 18 residues. Trimming took off 3 bases at V and 2 bases at J, with 18 bases between the two ends. The CDR3 sequence is CASSSKDISQAGANVLTF. DNA of the CDR3: TGTGCCAGCAGCTCCAAAGACATCAGCCAGGCTGGGGCCAACGTCCTGACTTTC.

The V gene is TRBV7-8, the J gene TRBJ2-7; the D gene is possibly TRBD2 (7 bases). The CDR3 consists of 15 residues. Germline assignment: CDR1 SGHVS and CDR2 FQNEAQ. With 6 bases removed from V and 4 bases from J, the gap between germline ends came to 19 bases. CDR3 loop: CASRPVGGGPYEQYF. CDR3 nucleotides: TGTGCCAGCAGACCGGTGGGGGGGGGCCCGTACGAGCAGTACTTC.

The chain links TRBV2 to TRBJ1-1; no firm D call. V lost 10 bases and J 0 bases, leaving 12 bases between the germline ends. The germline gives CDR1 SNHLY, CDR2 FYNNEI. The length of the CDR3 is 13 residues. CDR3 DNA: TGTGCCACCACTTTCGGGGTGAACACTGAAGCTTTCTTT. It codes for CATTFGVNTEAFF.

This clone was detected only once. The chain uses TRBV19 and TRBJ1-5; TRBD1 might be the D (5 bases). This CDR3 has 15 residues. Germline V CDR1 and CDR2: LNHDA, SQIVND (reference sequence). Deletions cut 7 bases from V and 3 bases from J, with 16 bases between. CDR3 coding DNA: TGTGCCAGTAAAGACGGAGACAGAGTCAATCAGCCCCAGCATTTT. Residues: CASKDGDRVNQPQHF.

The J gene is TRBJ1-2, the V gene TRBV4-2; tentative D call: TRBD1 (6 bases). In germline, CDR1 is LGHNA, CDR2 YNFKEQ. Trimming removed 2 bases from V and 4 bases from J, with 8 bases in between. This CDR3 is built from 13 residues. The CDR3: CASSQTGSYGYTF. CDR3 sequence (DNA): TGTGCCAGCAGCCAAACAGGGTCCTATGGCTACACCTTC.

The V call is TRBV5-1, the J call TRBJ2-3; the D gene is possibly TRBD2 (6 bases). Trimming shortened V by 2 bases and J by 2 bases, and 12 bases separated the two germline ends. In germline, CDR1 is SGHRS, CDR2 YFSETQ. This CDR3 comprises 15 residues. In DNA form, the CDR3 reads TGCGCCAGCAGCTTATATAGCGGATCCACAGATACGCAGTATTTT. It translates to CASSLYSGSTDTQYF.

The V and J genes are TRBV5-1 and TRBJ2-7; TRBD1 agrees at 10 bases. With 4 bases clipped from V and 3 bases from J, the junction kept 4 bases outside the gene matches. The CDR3 length is 14 residues. Germline V gene data show CDR1 as SGHRS and CDR2 as YFSETQ. CDR3 residues: CASSPGDRGYEQYF. The CDR3 nucleotides read TGCGCCAGCAGCCCGGGGGACAGGGGCTACGAGCAGTACTTC.

This clone was detected only a few times. The DNA of the CDR3 is TGTGCTAGTGGCCCACAGGGAGGGATTAGTTCACCCCTCCACTTT. Translated, it gives CASGPQGGISSPLHF. This sequence joins TRBV12-5 and TRBJ1-6; TRBD1 might be the D (6 bases). Germline-derived CDR1 and CDR2 are LGHNT and FRNRAP. The CDR3 covers 15 residues. Trimming stripped 6 bases from V and 9 bases from J, with 18 bases between.

A few counts support this clone. This chain links TRBV5-4 with TRBJ1-6; 7 positions match TRBD1. From germline, CDR1 is SGHNT and CDR2 YYREEE (reference sequence). CDR3 length: 13 amino acids. V shed 9 bases and J 9 bases; nucleotides not matched to a gene: 9. The CDR3 spells CATRDSLPSPLHF. The CDR3 bases are TGTGCCACAAGGGACAGCCTTCCTTCACCCCTCCACTTT. Variable domain in full (rest from reference TRBV5-4 and TRBJ1-6): ETGVTQSPTHLIKTRGQQVTLRCSSQSGHNTVSWYQQALGQGPQFIFQYYREEENGRGNFPPRFSGLQFPNYSSELNVNALELDDSALYLCATRDSLPSPLHFGNGTRLTVT.

The rearrangement links TRBV11-3 to TRBJ2-2; the D is unclear. Per the germline V gene, CDR1 is SGHNT and CDR2 is YENEEA. The CDR3 has 15 amino acids. The V end lost 1 base, the J end lost 3 bases, and 9 bases lay between the germline ends. CDR3 DNA sequence: TGTGCCAGCAGCTTAGGAGCGCAGTACACCGGGGAGCTGTTTTTT. Its protein is CASSLGAQYTGELFF.

CDR3 DNA: TGTGCCAGCAGCCCCCGGGACAGGGTTTCTGAAAAACTGTTTTTT. Amino acid sequence: CASSPRDRVSEKLFF. V usage is TRBV7-9 and J usage is TRBJ1-4; 9 bases agree with TRBD1. The V gene end was trimmed by 5 bases and the J gene end by 7 bases; junction bases not matched to a gene: 8. The germline CDR1 and CDR2 sequences are SEHNR and FQNEAQ (reference sequence). This CDR3 is built from 15 residues.

This clone was recorded once. This chain connects TRBV18 to TRBJ1-5; 8 nucleotides align to TRBD1. Germline CDR1 KGHSH, CDR2 LQKENI. This CDR3 is 15 amino acids long. V dropped 6 bases and J dropped 6; count of bases not matched to a gene: 10. CDR3 region: CASSRGQGNSQPQHF. The CDR3 coding sequence is TGTGCCAGCTCGCGCGGACAGGGCAATAGTCAGCCCCAGCATTTT.

The chain joins TRBV19 to TRBJ1-6, with TRBD1 identical over 10 bases. The V segment lost 10 bases and the J segment 9 bases; nucleotides outside the gene matches: 9. The CDR3 length is 14 residues. Germline-derived CDR1 and CDR2 are LNHDA and SQIVND (reference sequence). CDR3: CATTSGTGVSPLHF. The CDR3 DNA reads as TGTGCCACCACCTCCGGGACAGGGGTTTCACCCCTCCACTTT.

There are a few counts of this clone. The genes are TRBV9 and TRBJ1-2; D call uncertain. This CDR3 comprises 15 residues. Per the germline V gene, CDR1 is SGDLS and CDR2 is YYNGEE. V gave up 0 bases and J gave up 3 bases, with 12 bases separating them. CDR3 nucleotides: TGTGCCAGCAGCGTAGATGGCATCGGGGACTATGGCTACACCTTC. It is translated as CASSVDGIGDYGYTF. Based on the CDR3 plus reference TRBV9 and TRBJ1-2, the full variable domain is DSGVTQTPKHLITATGQRVTLRCSPRSGDLSVYWYQQSLDQGLQFLIQYYNGEERAKGNILERFSAQQFPDLHSELNLSSLELGDSALYFCASSVDGIGDYGYTFGSGTRLTVV.

CDR3 loop: CASSNGHGGGYNSPLHF. CDR3 DNA: TGTGCCAGTAGTAATGGTCACGGAGGAGGTTATAATTCACCCCTCCACTTT. The chain carries TRBV19 and TRBJ1-6; D remains ambiguous. The CDR3 is 17 amino acids. V was trimmed by 4 bases and J by 4 bases, leaving 17 bases between them. Germline lookup yields CDR1 LNHDA and CDR2 SQIVND (reference sequence).